This entry features one T cell receptor beta chain sequence. Its antigen is as yet unknown. The source of the sample is a study of T cells in localized non-small cell lung cancer. Study-level points and caveats: Sequencing was limited to one tumor region, leaving the possibility of heterogeneity open. The highest T cell clonality was in uninvolved adjacent lung, above tumor. Adjacent lung exhibited a median of about 57 among the 100 most abundant tumor clones. The study linked higher blood T cell density to longer overall survival.

Method: immunoSEQ multiplex PCR; TCRdb's copy keeps in-frame clones and lacks some. The sample includes around 130,000 clones, 70% to 90% of them seen just once. The CDR3 is 19 residues long. Germline CDR1 and CDR2: LGHNA and YNFKEQ. The junction had 14 bases not matched to a gene; V was cut back by 0 bases and J by 3 bases. The chain links TRBV4-2 to TRBJ2-7, with 10 positions matching TRBD2. This material consisted of peripheral blood, taken before any cancer treatment. The clonotype was recovered from a female donor of 60 years or more with stage I lung adenocarcinoma. CDR3 loop: CASSQEVAGGPHLIYEQYF. CDR3 nucleotides: TGTGCCAGCAGCCAAGAGGTAGCGGGAGGACCCCATTTAATCTACGAGCAGTACTTC.